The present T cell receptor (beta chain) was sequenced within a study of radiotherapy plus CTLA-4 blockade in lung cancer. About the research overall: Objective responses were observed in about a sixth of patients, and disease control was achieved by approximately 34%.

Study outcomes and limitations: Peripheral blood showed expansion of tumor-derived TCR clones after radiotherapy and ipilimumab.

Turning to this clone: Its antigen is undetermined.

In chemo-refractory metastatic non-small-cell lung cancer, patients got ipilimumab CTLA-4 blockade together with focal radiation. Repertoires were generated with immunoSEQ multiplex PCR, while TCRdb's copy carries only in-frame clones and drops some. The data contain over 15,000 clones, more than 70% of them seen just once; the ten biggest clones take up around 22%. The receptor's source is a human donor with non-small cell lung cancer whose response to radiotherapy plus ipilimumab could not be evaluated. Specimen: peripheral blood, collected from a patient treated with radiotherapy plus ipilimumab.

CDR3 in amino acids: CASSTHGKETQYF. The CDR3 DNA reads TGTGCCAGTAGCACCCACGGGAAAGAGACCCAGTACTTC. V usage is TRBV19 and J usage is TRBJ2-5; the D gene is possibly TRBD2 (5 bases). The ends were cut back, 6 bases at V and 3 bases at J, with 11 bases in the middle. Germline V lookup: CDR1 LNHDA, CDR2 SQIVND (reference sequence). The CDR3 runs 13 residues.